These 26 T cell receptor beta chains originate from one sample sequenced in a study of blood T cell repertoires in COVID-19. Libraries were prepared by immunoSEQ multiplex PCR; TCRdb keeps only in-frame clonotypes and omits some of them. The sample contains 150,000 to 250,000 clones, 75% to 90% of which appear only once. Sequenced sample: PBMCs or T cells enriched from blood (not recorded which). The origin of the receptors is a young woman who had recovered from COVID-19.

The chain is built from TRBV4-1 and TRBJ1-5; 8 nucleotides agree with TRBD1. V lost 3 bases, J lost 0 bases, and 10 bases stayed unmatched. Germline V gene lookup returns CDR1 MGHRA and CDR2 YSYEKL. The length of the CDR3 is 18 residues. CDR3 sequence reads: CASSHDPGTGVSNQPQHF. The CDR3 nucleotides read TGCGCCAGCAGCCATGACCCCGGGACAGGAGTTAGCAATCAGCCCCAGCATTTT.

The chain carries TRBV4-2 and TRBJ2-5; TRBD2 matches 8 bases. The V segment lost 6 bases and the J segment 5 bases; nucleotides outside the gene matches: 14. The CDR3 consists of 16 residues. Germline CDR1 LGHNA, CDR2 YNFKEQ. CDR3 nucleotides: TGTGCCAGCAGGGCTTCGGGGGGGATGGGAGAGGAGACCCAGTACTTC. Encoded protein: CASRASGGMGEETQYF.

The rearrangement joins TRBV10-3 to TRBJ2-5; 7 bases are a match to TRBD2. The CDR3 loop spans 15 amino acids. Germline V gives CDR1 ENHRY, CDR2 SYGVKD. Trimming took 6 bases from V and 0 from J; bases not matched to a gene: 7. As DNA, the CDR3 is TGTGCCATCAGAAAGCGGGGAGGGAACCAAGAGACCCAGTACTTC. Translated, it gives CAIRKRGGNQETQYF.

The V call is TRBV7-2, the J call TRBJ2-2; D is possibly TRBD1 (6 bases). The CDR3 has 16 amino acids. Germline CDR1 is SGHTA and CDR2 is FQGNSA. Trimming pared 1 base from V and 4 bases from J, leaving 13 bases between. The CDR3 loop is CASSLVAGALTGELFF. CDR3 bases: TGTGCCAGCAGCTTAGTGGCAGGGGCCCTCACCGGGGAGCTGTTTTTT.

The chain is built from TRBV6-5 and TRBJ1-2; D uncertain. Trimming removed 4 bases from V and 8 bases from J, with 8 bases in between. The CDR3 sequence is 11 residues long. The germline V gene has CDR1 MNHEY and CDR2 SVGAGI. The DNA of the CDR3 is TGTGCCAGCAGTTCCCGGGGAGGCTACACCTTC. Residues: CASSSRGGYTF.

The genes are TRBV19 and TRBJ1-2, with TRBD1 identical over 10 bases. The J segment lost 4 bases and the V segment lost 5 bases, leaving 10 bases of the junction unmatched. CDR1 and CDR2 (germline): LNHDA, SQIVND (reference sequence). The CDR3 covers 16 residues. The CDR3 spells CASSARGQGVGYGYTF. The CDR3 DNA is TGTGCCAGTAGTGCCCGCGGACAGGGGGTTGGCTATGGCTACACCTTC.

This chain connects TRBV5-8 to TRBJ1-6, with 10 bases that match TRBD1. Germline CDR1 SGHTS, CDR2 YDEGEE. V was pared by 4 bases and J by 9 bases, with 4 bases of the junction left unmatched. CDR3 length: 14 residues. The CDR3 protein is CASSTRDRGSPLHF. DNA for the CDR3: TGTGCCAGCAGCACCCGGGACAGGGGTTCACCCCTCCACTTT.

The CDR3 sequence: CASSLAGANTGELFF. CDR3 nucleotide sequence: TGTGCCAGCAGTTTAGCGGGCGCGAACACCGGGGAGCTGTTTTTT. The rearrangement links TRBV6-5 to TRBJ2-2; 7 bases agree with TRBD2. After removal of 4 bases from V and 0 bases from J, the junction contained 2 bases not matched to a gene. There are 15 residues in the CDR3. Germline loops: CDR1 MNHEY, CDR2 SVGAGI.

In this sample, this clone turned up a few times. This chain links TRBV5-6 with TRBJ1-1, with D unresolved. V gave up 3 bases and J gave up 11 bases, with 11 bases separating them. Germline CDR1 SGHDT, CDR2 YYEEEE. The CDR3 is 11 amino acids. DNA for the CDR3: TGTGCCAGCAGCTCCATAGGAGGCGCTTTCTTT. Protein sequence: CASSSIGGAFF. Filled out from reference TRBV5-6 and TRBJ1-1, the complete variable domain reads DAGVTQSPTHLIKTRGQQVTLRCSPKSGHDTVSWYQQALGQGPQFIFQYYEEEERQRGNFPDRFSGHQFPNYSSELNVNALLLGDSALYLCASSSIGGAFFGQGTRLTVV.

The chain combines TRBV19 with TRBJ2-6; the D gene is possibly TRBD2 (5 bases). The CDR3 loop spans 17 amino acids. Deletions cut 6 bases from V and 0 bases from J, with 15 bases between. The germline V gene encodes CDR1 LNHDA and CDR2 SQIVND (reference sequence). In DNA form, the CDR3 reads TGTGCCAGTAGCGAATGGAGGCCTCTCTCTGGGGCCAACGTCCTGACTTTC. It yields the protein CASSEWRPLSGANVLTF.

CDR3 coding DNA: TGTGCCAGCAGCCCCCAGGGGACAGTTGGAAACACCATATATTTT. Translated: CASSPQGTVGNTIYF. The chain combines TRBV7-2 with TRBJ1-3; 7 nucleotides align to TRBD1. Germline trimming cut 5 bases from V and 3 bases from J; bases unmatched to any gene: 7. CDR1 and CDR2 from the germline V gene are SGHTA and FQGNSA. The CDR3 has 15 residues.

The rearrangement links TRBV30 to TRBJ2-3, with 7 bases fitting TRBD1. Germline CDR1 reads GTSNPN; CDR2 reads SVGIG (reference sequence). The CDR3 runs 14 residues. J gave up 4 bases and V 2 bases, and 6 bases lay outside the gene matches. The CDR3 is CAWSLSGGPDTQYF. DNA of the CDR3: TGTGCCTGGAGTCTATCAGGGGGACCAGATACGCAGTATTTT. The entire variable domain, with the rest obtained from reference TRBV30 and TRBJ2-3, is as follows: SQTIHQWPATLVQPVGSPLSLECTVEGTSNPNLYWYRQAAGRGLQLLFYSVGIGQISSEVPQNLSASRPQDRQFILSSKKLLLSDSGFYLCAWSLSGGPDTQYFGPGTRLTVL.

The genes are TRBV5-1 and TRBJ2-1; 11 nucleotides align to TRBD2. Germline V gene sequence: CDR1 SGHRS, CDR2 YFSETQ. CDR3 size: 16 residues. V trimming: 3 bases; J trimming: 4 bases; junction bases outside the gene matches: 6. The CDR3 here is CASSSPGTSGYNEQFF. The CDR3 DNA reads as TGCGCCAGCAGCTCCCCCGGGACTAGCGGATACAATGAGCAGTTCTTC.

V is TRBV5-1 and J is TRBJ2-1; perhaps TRBD1 as D (5 bases). CDR3 length: 13 residues. V lost 2 bases, J lost 5 bases, and 8 bases lay in between. Per the germline V gene, CDR1 is SGHRS and CDR2 is YFSETQ. The CDR3 is CASSFPDNNEQFF. Written as DNA, the CDR3 is TGCGCCAGCAGCTTTCCGGACAACAATGAGCAGTTCTTC. Combining the CDR3 with reference TRBV5-1 and TRBJ2-1 gives the whole variable domain KAGVTQTPRYLIKTRGQQVTLSCSPISGHRSVSWYQQTPGQGLQFLFEYFSETQRNKGNFPGRFSGRQFSNSRSEMNVSTLELGDSALYLCASSFPDNNEQFFGPGTRLTVL.

CDR3 residues: CASSWTGANTEAFF. Written as DNA, the CDR3 is TGTGCCAGCAGCTGGACAGGGGCGAACACTGAAGCTTTCTTT. The genes are TRBV7-9 and TRBJ1-1, with 9 positions matching TRBD1. V shed 4 bases and J 1 base; nucleotides not matched to a gene: 1. The germline gives CDR1 SEHNR, CDR2 FQNEAQ (reference sequence). The CDR3 sequence is 14 residues long. The whole variable domain, remainder taken from reference TRBV7-9 and TRBJ1-1, is DTGVSQNPRHKITKRGQNVTFRCDPISEHNRLYWYRQTLGQGPEFLTYFQNEAQLEKSRLLSDRFSAERPKGSFSTLEIQRTEQGDSAMYLCASSWTGANTEAFFGQGTRLTVV.

This chain joins TRBV5-4 and TRBJ1-1; 10 nucleotides line up with TRBD1. Looked up from germline, CDR1 is SGHNT and CDR2 is YYREEE (reference sequence). V lost 3 bases, J lost 0 bases, and 8 bases stayed unmatched. The CDR3 spans 17 residues. The CDR3 coding sequence is TGTGCCAGCAGCTCCGGGACAGGGGTAGCGGTGAACACTGAAGCTTTCTTT. Its translation is CASSSGTGVAVNTEAFF.

The chain couples TRBV20-1 to TRBJ2-7; 7 positions agree with TRBD1. Germline CDR1 is DFQATT and CDR2 is SNEGSKA (reference sequence). CDR3 size: 11 residues. V gave up 5 bases and J gave up 2 bases; unmatched junction bases: 0. CDR3 DNA sequence: TGCAGTGCTGGGACAGCCTACGAGCAGTACTTC. Encoded protein: CSAGTAYEQYF.

CDR3 in DNA: TGTGCCAGCAGTTCTGAGACACACTCCTACGAGCAGTACTTC. Translation gives CASSSETHSYEQYF. The rearrangement links TRBV27 to TRBJ2-7; no definite D call. Deletions cut 4 bases from V and 0 bases from J, with 10 bases between. Germline V gives CDR1 MNHEY, CDR2 SMNVEV (reference sequence). The CDR3 is 14 residues long.

The rearrangement uses TRBV5-1 and TRBJ1-6, with 7 bases aligning to TRBD1. The CDR3 totals 15 residues. The V segment lost 4 bases and the J segment 7 bases; nucleotides outside the gene matches: 8. CDR1 SGHRS and CDR2 YFSETQ come from the germline V gene. The CDR3: CASSPEAGGNSPLHF. CDR3 nucleotides: TGCGCCAGCAGCCCCGAGGCAGGGGGGAATTCACCCCTCCACTTT.

A note on this clone: Other DNA variants within this sample encode the same CDR3. This sequence joins TRBV2 and TRBJ1-2, with 9 bases fitting TRBD1. The CDR3 sequence is 15 residues long. V shed 5 bases, J shed 3 bases, and the junction held 7 bases outside the gene matches. CDR1 and CDR2 from the germline V gene are SNHLY and FYNNEI. The CDR3, as DNA: TGTGCCAGCAGTCTCCGGGACAGGGCCTACTATGGCTACACCTTC. The encoded protein is CASSLRDRAYYGYTF. The full variable domain, rest sourced from reference TRBV2 and TRBJ1-2, is EPEVTQTPSHQVTQMGQEVILRCVPISNHLYFYWYRQILGQKVEFLVSFYNNEISEKSEIFDDQFSVERPDGSNFTLKIRSTKLEDSAMYFCASSLRDRAYYGYTFGSGTRLTVV.

The rearrangement joins TRBV19 to TRBJ2-7, with a possible D match to TRBD1 (6 bases). The CDR3 is 14 amino acids. Deletions cut 3 bases from V and 7 bases from J, with 16 bases between. Germline CDR1 LNHDA, CDR2 SQIVND (reference sequence). CDR3 amino acids: CASSIGRGVWEQYF. For the CDR3, the DNA is TGTGCCAGTAGTATCGGCAGGGGTGTGTGGGAGCAGTACTTC.

The chain recombines TRBV3-1 (or the pseudogene TRBV3-2) with TRBJ2-5; 8 bases are a match to TRBD2. Germline lookup yields CDR1 LGHDT and CDR2 YNNKEL (reference sequence). The V gene end was trimmed by 0 bases and the J gene end by 13 bases; junction bases not matched to a gene: 10. The CDR3 totals 14 residues. The CDR3 nucleotides read TGTGCCAGCAGCCAAGATAATACGGGGGGGGTATGGTACTTC. It specifies CASSQDNTGGVWYF.

Only one count was recorded for this clone. The chain joins TRBV7-8 to TRBJ1-6, with D unresolved. The V and J ends lost 5 bases and 7 bases respectively, with 12 bases between them. This CDR3 contains 14 residues. Germline loops: CDR1 SGHVS, CDR2 FQNEAQ. CDR3 in DNA: TGTGCCAGCAGCATTCGGAGCACAAATTCACCCCTCCACTTT. Translating it yields CASSIRSTNSPLHF. Complete variable domain (other parts from reference TRBV7-8 and TRBJ1-6): GAGVSQSPRYKVAKRGQDVALRCDPISGHVSLFWYQQALGQGPEFLTYFQNEAQLDKSGLPSDRFFAERPEGSVSTLKIQRTQQEDSAVYLCASSIRSTNSPLHFGNGTRLTVT.

The CDR3 here is CASSKPARTDGNTIYF. CDR3 bases: TGTGCCAGCAGCAAACCCGCACGGACTGATGGAAACACCATATATTTT. The V and J genes are TRBV5-6 and TRBJ1-3; no clear D gene. V lost 4 bases and J lost 3, with 17 bases in between. Germline assignment: CDR1 SGHDT and CDR2 YYEEEE. The CDR3 sequence is 16 residues long.

This clone turned up a few times. This sequence joins TRBV7-9 and TRBJ2-2; TRBD2 aligns across 8 bases. Per germline, CDR1 SEHNR and CDR2 FQNEAQ (reference sequence). The V and J ends lost 2 bases and 7 bases, in that order; junction bases with no gene match: 9. The CDR3 length is 16 residues. CDR3 sequence: CASSLPRERGFGELFF. The CDR3, as DNA: TGTGCCAGCAGCTTACCGAGAGAGCGGGGGTTCGGGGAGCTGTTTTTT.

The rearrangement links TRBV28 to TRBJ2-5; 11 bases agree with TRBD1. The CDR3 contains 15 residues. V lost 5 bases, J lost 3 bases, and 5 bases stayed unmatched. The germline gives CDR1 MDHEN, CDR2 SYDVKM. The CDR3 nucleotides are TGTGCCAGCAGTGACGGACAGGGGGCTAAAGAGACCCAGTACTTC. Its protein is CASSDGQGAKETQYF.